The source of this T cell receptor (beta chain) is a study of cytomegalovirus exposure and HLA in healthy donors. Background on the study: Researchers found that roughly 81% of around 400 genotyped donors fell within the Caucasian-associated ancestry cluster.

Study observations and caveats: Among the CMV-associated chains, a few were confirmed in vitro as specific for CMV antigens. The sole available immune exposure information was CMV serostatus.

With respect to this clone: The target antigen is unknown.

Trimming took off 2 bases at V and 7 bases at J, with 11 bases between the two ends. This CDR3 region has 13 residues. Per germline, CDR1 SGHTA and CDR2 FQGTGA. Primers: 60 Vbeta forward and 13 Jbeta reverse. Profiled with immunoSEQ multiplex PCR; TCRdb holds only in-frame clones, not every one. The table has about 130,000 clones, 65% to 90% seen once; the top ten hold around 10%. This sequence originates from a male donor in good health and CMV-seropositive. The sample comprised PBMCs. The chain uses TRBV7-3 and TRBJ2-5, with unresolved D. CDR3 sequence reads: CASSLSPSGTQYF. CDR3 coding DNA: TGTGCCAGCAGCTTATCTCCTTCAGGGACCCAGTACTTC.